Below are 17 T cell receptor beta chains sequenced from a single sample in a study of tumor-infiltrating lymphocytes in oesophageal squamous cell carcinoma. MiXCR, run by TCRdb on the PCR reads, gives a single entry per CDR3 protein. Among 2,500 to 3,000 distinct CDR3 sequences, about 16% were seen once, and the ten largest hold about 29%. Sequencing was performed on esophageal tumor tissue. Source of these receptors: a male donor with esophageal squamous cell carcinoma.

This clonotype is labeled as medium-sized (0.01 to 0.1%). The chain couples TRBV5-1 to TRBJ1-2; D is unresolved. Per germline, CDR1 SGHRS and CDR2 YFSETQ. The V end was cut by 3 bases, the J end by 2 bases, with 11 bases between. There are 14 residues in the CDR3. CDR3: CASSSEGSNYGYTF. CDR3 DNA: TGCGCCAGCAGCTCAGAAGGGTCAAACTATGGCTACACCTTC.

This clonotype was picked up many times. The rearrangement uses TRBV27 and TRBJ1-2; D unresolved. This CDR3 contains 13 residues. Trimming removed 5 bases from V and 2 bases from J, with 9 bases in between. Germline CDR1 reads MNHEY; CDR2 reads SMNVEV (reference sequence). The CDR3 loop reads CASSTRANYGYTF. DNA for the CDR3: TGTGCCAGCAGTACCAGAGCCAACTATGGCTACACCTTC.

The table lists this clonotype with many counts. The genes are TRBV27 and TRBJ1-5; D gene ambiguous. The V gene lost 2 bases and the J gene lost 3 bases, with 8 bases spanning the gap. The CDR3 sequence is 14 residues long. Germline V gene lookup returns CDR1 MNHEY and CDR2 SMNVEV (reference sequence). The CDR3 sequence: CASSLIGSNQPQHF. CDR3 bases: TGTGCCAGCAGTTTAATAGGGTCCAATCAGCCCCAGCATTTT.

In regard to this clonotype: The CDR3 carries no conserved terminal phenylalanine or tryptophan, so it likely arises from a read error. Because the CDR3's place on the DNA is in doubt, the DNA is left out and the CDR3 is given as listed by TCRdb. The rearrangement links TRBV7-2 to TRBJ2-3. CDR1 and CDR2 from the germline V gene are SGHTA and FQGNSA. With termini counted, the CDR3 has 15 amino acids. Here the CDR3 reads CASSSYRLGAETEYV.

This clonotype was seen many times. The chain employs TRBV5-6 and TRBJ2-2; TRBD2 is a possible D gene (6 bases). The CDR3 runs 14 residues. Deletions cut 4 bases from V and 4 bases from J, with 11 bases between. Germline CDR1 is SGHDT and CDR2 is YYEEEE. CDR3 DNA sequence: TGTGCCAGCAGCGTACCGACTAGCACCGGGGAGCTGTTTTTT. Its protein product is CASSVPTSTGELFF.

This clonotype is termed large (0.1 to 1%). This rearrangement joins TRBV7-9 to TRBJ2-7, with a tentative D call TRBD1 (5 bases). There are 12 residues in the CDR3. V lost 5 bases and J lost 3, with 8 bases in between. Germline V gives CDR1 SEHNR, CDR2 FQNEAQ (reference sequence). DNA for the CDR3: TGTGCCAGCAGCCATGACAGCTACGAGCAGTACTTC. Translated: CASSHDSYEQYF.

This clonotype came up many times. The chain employs TRBV4-1 and TRBJ1-2, with D unclear. This CDR3 is 14 amino acids long. From germline, CDR1 is MGHRA and CDR2 YSYEKL. Trimming took 0 bases from V and 7 from J, leaving 12 bases between them. CDR3 nucleotides: TGCGCCAGCAGCCAAGAATCGCAGATAGGTGGCTACACCTTC. It yields the protein CASSQESQIGGYTF.

This clonotype was picked up a small number of times. Germline is not matched at one junction end, which may reflect a read error. The J gene is TRBJ1-5, the V gene TRBV9, with 8 bases identical to TRBD1. Germline V gene data show CDR1 as SGDLS and CDR2 as YYNGEE. The CDR3 consists of 15 residues. CDR3 bases: TGTGCCAGCAGCGTAGGGACAGGGAAGAATCATCCCCAGCATTTT. Protein product: CASSVGTGKNHPQHF.

This clonotype was seen many times. A much larger clone differs from this one at a single base, so this may be a read error. CDR3: CASSYSGGGANEQYF. Here the CDR3 DNA reads TGTGCCAGCAGTTACTCAGGCGGGGGGGCAAATGAGCAGTACTTC. V and J are TRBV6-6 and TRBJ2-5; 9 bases agree with TRBD2. V lost 0 bases and J lost 11; bases outside the gene matches: 10. This CDR3 is 15 amino acids long. Germline V lookup: CDR1 MNHNY, CDR2 SVGAGI (reference sequence).

This clonotype was picked up many times. The V gene is TRBV18, the J gene TRBJ2-3, with 10 bases aligning to TRBD1. This CDR3 has 17 amino acids. Germline CDR1 is KGHSH and CDR2 is LQKENI. Trimming took 2 bases from V and 6 from J; bases not matched to a gene: 11. DNA for the CDR3: TGTGCCAGCTCACCATCGGACAGGGGGGCGTCGGTCGATACGCAGTATTTT. Translating gives CASSPSDRGASVDTQYF.

This clonotype is judged medium-sized. The CDR3 nucleotides are TGTGCCAGCAGTTGGGGACCTTCCTACGAGCAGTACTTC. The encoded protein is CASSWGPSYEQYF. J is TRBJ2-7 and V is TRBV6-1; perhaps D is TRBD1 or TRBD2 (5 bases each). Germline CDR1 reads MNHNS; CDR2 reads SASEGT. Trimming cost V 5 bases and J 1 base, with 9 bases left between them. The CDR3 loop spans 13 amino acids.

On this clonotype: Its ends do not fully match the called genes, so a read error is possible. The V gene is TRBV6-6, the J gene TRBJ2-3; 8 bases line up with TRBD1. CDR3 length: 15 residues. CDR1 is MNHNY and CDR2 is SVGAGI in the germline V gene (reference sequence). The CDR3 reads CASRYGTGFTDTGDF. CDR3 nucleotides: TGTGCCAGCAGGTACGGGACAGGATTCACAGATACGGGGGATTTT.

This clonotype is deemed medium-sized. V and J are TRBV6-1 and TRBJ2-7, with D perhaps matching TRBD2 (6 bases). Germline assignment: CDR1 MNHNS and CDR2 SASEGT. Trimming pared 5 bases from V and 6 bases from J, leaving 14 bases between. CDR3 length equals 13 residues. The CDR3 nucleotides read TGTGCCAGCAGTTCGACGACTAGTTTCGAGCAGTACTTC. This codes for CASSSTTSFEQYF.

Of note for this clonotype: This CDR3 is missing its conserved last phenylalanine or tryptophan, likely due to a read error. The DNA is left out, because the CDR3 cannot be placed on it with certainty; the CDR3 is given as TCRdb lists it. The chain employs TRBV10-1 and TRBJ2-3; the D call TRBD2 from the table was never checked on the DNA. Termini included, the CDR3 measures 19 amino acids. Germline V gene data show CDR1 as WNHNN and CDR2 as SYGVQD (reference sequence). This CDR3 reads CASTPPRGHKAKNIQYFGP.

This chain joins TRBV29-1 and TRBJ2-5; 8 bases match TRBD1. The DNA matches TRBJ2-7 better at its end, which makes the J call doubtful. The CDR3 has 14 amino acids. Germline V CDR1 and CDR2: SQVTM, ANQGSEA. CDR3 DNA: TGCAGCGTTTTAACCGGGACAGGCACCTACGAGCAGTACTTC. Encoded protein: CSVLTGTGTYEQYF.

This clonotype was recorded many times. CDR3 DNA sequence: TGTGCCAGCAGCGTAGAGCCTGCAACTAATGAAAAACTGTTTTTT. Translation gives CASSVEPATNEKLFF. The chain couples TRBV9 to TRBJ1-4, with D hard to call. V was shortened by 0 bases and J by 0 bases, with 6 bases between the two germline ends. In germline, CDR1 is SGDLS, CDR2 YYNGEE. The CDR3 totals 15 residues. The full variable domain, rest sourced from reference TRBV9 and TRBJ1-4, is DSGVTQTPKHLITATGQRVTLRCSPRSGDLSVYWYQQSLDQGLQFLIQYYNGEERAKGNILERFSAQQFPDLHSELNLSSLELGDSALYFCASSVEPATNEKLFFGSGTQLSVL.

Comments on this clonotype: In this CDR3 the conserved last residue, phenylalanine or tryptophan, is missing, so a read error is likely. No DNA is shown, since the ends of the CDR3 on it are uncertain; the CDR3 is the one TCRdb lists. The chain couples TRBV28 to TRBJ2-1; TRBD1 reflects the table's D call only, with no check against the DNA. Germline V gene lookup returns CDR1 MDHEN and CDR2 SYDVKM. The CDR3 has 17 amino acids, counting both end residues. The chain's CDR3 is CASSFLQGENSPLHFGN.